The present T cell receptor (beta chain) was sequenced within a study of blood T cell repertoires in COVID-19. Across the study: The United States, Italy and Spain were the sources of the acute and convalescent COVID-19 samples. PBMCs, B-cell-depleted T cells, or T cells were the source of the cDNA or gDNA that made up the material.

Original analysis: Amplification with reference gene primers provided the estimates of nucleated cell counts. This table comes from immunoSEQ multiplex PCR, and its TCRdb copy is limited to in-frame clones, with some not included. The DNA gave D and trimming, while V, J and clone size come from that table. The data contain approximately 80,000 clones, 88% of them singletons. Trimming removed 7 bases at V and 2 bases at J, with 12 bases between. This CDR3 contains 13 residues. The germline V gene encodes CDR1 MNHEY and CDR2 SVGAGI. Sequenced input: peripheral blood. The TCR originated in a human donor in a cohort sampled during active COVID-19. The chain couples TRBV6-5 to TRBJ2-7; a weak D match, TRBD2 (6 bases). The CDR3 region is CASTDLAAYEQYF. CDR3 DNA: TGTGCCAGCACAGATTTAGCGGCCTACGAGCAGTACTTC.